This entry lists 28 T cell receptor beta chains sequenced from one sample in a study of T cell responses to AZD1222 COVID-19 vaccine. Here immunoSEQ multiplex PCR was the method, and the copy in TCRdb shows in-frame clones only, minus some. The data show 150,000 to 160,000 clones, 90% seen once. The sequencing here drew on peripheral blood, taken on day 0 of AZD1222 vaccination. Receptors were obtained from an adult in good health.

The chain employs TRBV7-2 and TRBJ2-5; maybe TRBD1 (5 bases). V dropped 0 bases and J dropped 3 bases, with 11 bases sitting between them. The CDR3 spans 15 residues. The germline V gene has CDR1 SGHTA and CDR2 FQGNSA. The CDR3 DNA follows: TGTGCCAGCAGCTTAGCACAGGTACAGAAAGAGACCCAGTACTTC. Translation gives CASSLAQVQKETQYF.

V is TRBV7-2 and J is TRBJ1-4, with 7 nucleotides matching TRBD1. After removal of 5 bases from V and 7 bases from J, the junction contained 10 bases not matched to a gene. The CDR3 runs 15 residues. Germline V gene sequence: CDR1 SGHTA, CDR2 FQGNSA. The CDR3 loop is CASSPGYTGVEKLFF. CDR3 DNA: TGTGCCAGCAGCCCAGGCTATACAGGGGTTGAAAAACTGTTTTTT.

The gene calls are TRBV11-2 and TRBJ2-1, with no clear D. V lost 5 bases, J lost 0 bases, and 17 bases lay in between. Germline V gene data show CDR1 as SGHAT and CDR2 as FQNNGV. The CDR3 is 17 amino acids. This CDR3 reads CASSIFGGQSSYNEQFF. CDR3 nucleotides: TGTGCCAGCAGCATTTTTGGCGGCCAGAGCTCCTACAATGAGCAGTTCTTC.

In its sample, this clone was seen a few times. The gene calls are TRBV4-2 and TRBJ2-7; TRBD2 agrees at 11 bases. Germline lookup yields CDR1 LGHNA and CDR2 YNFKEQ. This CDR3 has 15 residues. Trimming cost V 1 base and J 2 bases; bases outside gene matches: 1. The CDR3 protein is CASSQVAGGPYEQYF. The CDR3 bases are TGTGCCAGCAGCCAAGTAGCGGGAGGGCCCTACGAGCAGTACTTC.

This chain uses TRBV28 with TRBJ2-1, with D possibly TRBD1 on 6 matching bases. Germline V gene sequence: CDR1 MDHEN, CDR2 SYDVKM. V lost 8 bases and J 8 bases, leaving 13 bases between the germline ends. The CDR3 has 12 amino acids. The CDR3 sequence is CASFSRGHEQFF. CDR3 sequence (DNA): TGTGCCAGCTTTTCCAGGGGCCATGAGCAGTTCTTC.

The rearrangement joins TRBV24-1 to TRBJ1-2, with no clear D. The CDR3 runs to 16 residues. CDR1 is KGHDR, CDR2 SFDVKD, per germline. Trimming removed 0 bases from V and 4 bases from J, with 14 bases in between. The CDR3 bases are TGTGCCACCAGTGATTTGTATGGCGGCCGGTTCTATGGCTACACCTTC. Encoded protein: CATSDLYGGRFYGYTF.

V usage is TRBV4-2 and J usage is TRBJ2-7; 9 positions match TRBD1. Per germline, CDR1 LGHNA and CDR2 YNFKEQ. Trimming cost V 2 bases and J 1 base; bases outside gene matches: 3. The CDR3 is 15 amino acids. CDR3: CASSQYGTGSYEQYF. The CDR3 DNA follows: TGTGCCAGCAGCCAATATGGGACAGGGTCCTACGAGCAGTACTTC.

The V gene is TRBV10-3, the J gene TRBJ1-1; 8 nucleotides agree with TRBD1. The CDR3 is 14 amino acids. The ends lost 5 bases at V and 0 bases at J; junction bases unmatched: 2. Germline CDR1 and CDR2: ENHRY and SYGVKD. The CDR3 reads CAISLGQVNTEAFF. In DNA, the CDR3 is TGTGCCATCAGTTTGGGACAGGTGAACACTGAAGCTTTCTTT.

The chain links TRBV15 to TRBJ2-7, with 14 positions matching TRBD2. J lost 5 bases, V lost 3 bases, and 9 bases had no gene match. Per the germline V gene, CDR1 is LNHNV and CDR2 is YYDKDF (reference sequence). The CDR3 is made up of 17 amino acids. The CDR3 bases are TGTGCCACCAGCAGGCCGGGACTAGCGGGAGTGGGCGACGAGCAGTACTTC. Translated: CATSRPGLAGVGDEQYF.

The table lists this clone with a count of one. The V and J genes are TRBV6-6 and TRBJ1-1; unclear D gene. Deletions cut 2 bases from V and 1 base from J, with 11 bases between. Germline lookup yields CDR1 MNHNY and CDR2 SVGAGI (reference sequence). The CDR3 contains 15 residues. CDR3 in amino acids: CASSYIGRKNTEAFF. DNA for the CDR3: TGTGCCAGCAGTTACATAGGAAGGAAGAACACTGAAGCTTTCTTT.

CDR3 region: CASSQGTGLAGELFF. The CDR3, as DNA: TGTGCCAGCAGCCAAGGGACAGGGCTTGCCGGGGAGCTGTTTTTT. The chain recombines TRBV3-1 (or the pseudogene TRBV3-2) with TRBJ2-2; TRBD1 aligns across 8 bases. J lost 6 bases, V lost 1 base, and 4 bases had no gene match. In germline, CDR1 is LGHDT, CDR2 YNNKEL (reference sequence). This CDR3 is built from 15 residues.

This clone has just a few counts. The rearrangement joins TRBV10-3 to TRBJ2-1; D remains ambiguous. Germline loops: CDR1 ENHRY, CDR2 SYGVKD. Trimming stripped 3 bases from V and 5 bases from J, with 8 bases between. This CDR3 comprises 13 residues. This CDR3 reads CAISDLGDNEQFF. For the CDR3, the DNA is TGTGCCATCAGTGATCTCGGAGACAATGAGCAGTTCTTC.

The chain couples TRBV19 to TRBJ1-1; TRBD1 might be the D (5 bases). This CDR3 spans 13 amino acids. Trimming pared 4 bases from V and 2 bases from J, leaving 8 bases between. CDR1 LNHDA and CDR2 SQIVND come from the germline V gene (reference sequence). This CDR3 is CASSTGANTEAFF. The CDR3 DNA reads TGTGCCAGTAGTACCGGGGCCAACACTGAAGCTTTCTTT.

The CDR3 sequence: CASSSGLYTGGFGYTF. In nucleotides, the CDR3 is TGTGCCAGCAGCTCCGGTTTGTATACAGGGGGCTTTGGCTACACCTTC. This chain joins TRBV7-2 and TRBJ1-2; 9 positions agree with TRBD1. From germline, CDR1 is SGHTA and CDR2 FQGNSA. V was pared by 4 bases and J by 7 bases, with 13 bases of the junction left unmatched. This CDR3 contains 16 residues. Full variable domain (rest looked up from reference TRBV7-2 and TRBJ1-2): GAGVSQSPSNKVTEKGKDVELRCDPISGHTALYWYRQSLGQGLEFLIYFQGNSAPDKSGLPSDRFSAERTGGSVSTLTIQRTQQEDSAVYLCASSSGLYTGGFGYTFGSGTRLTVV.

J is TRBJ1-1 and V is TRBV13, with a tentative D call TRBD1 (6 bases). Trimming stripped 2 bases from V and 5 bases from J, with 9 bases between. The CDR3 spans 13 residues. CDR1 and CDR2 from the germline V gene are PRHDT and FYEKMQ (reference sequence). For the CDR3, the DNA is TGTGCCAGCAGCTTACACAGGGTTACTGAAGCTTTCTTT. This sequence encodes CASSLHRVTEAFF.

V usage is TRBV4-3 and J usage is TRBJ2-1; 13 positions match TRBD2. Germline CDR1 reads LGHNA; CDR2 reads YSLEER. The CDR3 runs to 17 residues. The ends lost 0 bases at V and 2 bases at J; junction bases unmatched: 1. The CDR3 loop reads CASSQDGLAGAYNEQFF. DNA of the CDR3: TGCGCCAGCAGCCAAGATGGACTAGCGGGAGCCTACAATGAGCAGTTCTTC.

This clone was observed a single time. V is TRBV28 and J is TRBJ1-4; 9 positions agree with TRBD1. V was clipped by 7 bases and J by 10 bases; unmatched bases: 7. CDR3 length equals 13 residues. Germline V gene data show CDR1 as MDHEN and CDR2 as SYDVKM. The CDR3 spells CASMDRGKGKLFF. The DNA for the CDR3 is TGTGCCAGCATGGACAGGGGAAAGGGAAAACTGTTTTTT.

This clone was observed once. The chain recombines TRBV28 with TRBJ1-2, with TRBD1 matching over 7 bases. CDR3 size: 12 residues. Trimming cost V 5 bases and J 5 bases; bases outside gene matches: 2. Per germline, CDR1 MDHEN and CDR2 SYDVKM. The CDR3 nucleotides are TGTGCCAGCAGTGAGGGGGCTTATGGCTACACCTTC. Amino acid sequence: CASSEGAYGYTF.

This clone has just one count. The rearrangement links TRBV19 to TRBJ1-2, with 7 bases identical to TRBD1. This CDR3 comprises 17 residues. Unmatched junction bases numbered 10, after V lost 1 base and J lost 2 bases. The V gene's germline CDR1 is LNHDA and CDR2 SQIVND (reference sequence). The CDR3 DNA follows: TGTGCCAGTAGTATAGCTGGAGGGGGCGGATACAACTATGGCTACACCTTC. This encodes CASSIAGGGGYNYGYTF.

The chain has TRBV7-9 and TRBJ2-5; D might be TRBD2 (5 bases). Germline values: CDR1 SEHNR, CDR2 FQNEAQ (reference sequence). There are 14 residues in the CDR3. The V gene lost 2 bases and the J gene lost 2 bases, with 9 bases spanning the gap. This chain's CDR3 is CASSLFSGQETQYF. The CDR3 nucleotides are TGTGCCAGCAGCTTATTCTCGGGACAAGAGACCCAGTACTTC.

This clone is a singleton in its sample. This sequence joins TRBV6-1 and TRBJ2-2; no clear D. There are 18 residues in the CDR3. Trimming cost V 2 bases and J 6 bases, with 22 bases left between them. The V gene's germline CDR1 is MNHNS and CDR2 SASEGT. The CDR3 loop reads CASSELTYSSGKSGELFF. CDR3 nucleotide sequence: TGTGCCAGCAGTGAACTGACCTACTCCTCCGGAAAGTCCGGGGAGCTGTTTTTT.

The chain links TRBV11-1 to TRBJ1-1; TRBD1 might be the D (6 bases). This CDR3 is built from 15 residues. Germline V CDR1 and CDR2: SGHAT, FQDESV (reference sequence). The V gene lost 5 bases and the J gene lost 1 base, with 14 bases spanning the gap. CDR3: CASSRGTVRNTEAFF. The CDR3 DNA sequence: TGTGCCAGCAGCAGGGGGACGGTACGGAACACTGAAGCTTTCTTT.

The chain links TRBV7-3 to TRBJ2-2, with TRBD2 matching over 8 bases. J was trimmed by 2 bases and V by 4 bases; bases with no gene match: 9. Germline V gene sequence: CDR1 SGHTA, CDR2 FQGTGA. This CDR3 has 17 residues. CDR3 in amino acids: CASSSYGTRSNTGELFF. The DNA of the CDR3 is TGTGCCAGCAGCTCCTACGGGACTAGAAGTAACACCGGGGAGCTGTTTTTT. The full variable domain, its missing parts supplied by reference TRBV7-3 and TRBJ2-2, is GAGVSQTPSNKVTEKGKYVELRCDPISGHTALYWYRQSLGQGPEFLIYFQGTGAADDSGLPNDRFFAVRPEGSVSTLKIQRTERGDSAVYLCASSSYGTRSNTGELFFGEGSRLTVL.

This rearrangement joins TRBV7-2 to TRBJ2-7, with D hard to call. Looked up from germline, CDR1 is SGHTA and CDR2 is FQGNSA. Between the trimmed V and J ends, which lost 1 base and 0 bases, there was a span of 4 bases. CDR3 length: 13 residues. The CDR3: CASSLESSYEQYF. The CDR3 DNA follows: TGTGCCAGCAGCTTAGAATCCTCCTACGAGCAGTACTTC. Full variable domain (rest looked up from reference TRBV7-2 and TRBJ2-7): GAGVSQSPSNKVTEKGKDVELRCDPISGHTALYWYRQSLGQGLEFLIYFQGNSAPDKSGLPSDRFSAERTGGSVSTLTIQRTQQEDSAVYLCASSLESSYEQYFGPGTRLTVT.

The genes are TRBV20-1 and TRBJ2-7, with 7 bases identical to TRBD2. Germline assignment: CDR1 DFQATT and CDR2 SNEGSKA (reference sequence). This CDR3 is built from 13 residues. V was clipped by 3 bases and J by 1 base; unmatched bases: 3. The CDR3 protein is CSASGGGSYEQYF. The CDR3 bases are TGCAGTGCTAGTGGGGGAGGGTCCTACGAGCAGTACTTC.

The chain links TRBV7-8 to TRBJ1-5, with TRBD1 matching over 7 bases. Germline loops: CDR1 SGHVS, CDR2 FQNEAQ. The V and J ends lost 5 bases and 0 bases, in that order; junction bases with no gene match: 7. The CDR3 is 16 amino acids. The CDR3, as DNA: TGTGCCAGCAGCCGCGACAGGGCCAATAGCAATCAGCCCCAGCATTTT. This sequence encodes CASSRDRANSNQPQHF.

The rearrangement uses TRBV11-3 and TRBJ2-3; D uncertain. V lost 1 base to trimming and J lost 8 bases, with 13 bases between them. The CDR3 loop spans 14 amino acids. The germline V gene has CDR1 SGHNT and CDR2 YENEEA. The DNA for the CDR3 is TGTGCCAGCAGCTTAGGTCCGGTTGGTGCTACGCAGTATTTT. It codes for CASSLGPVGATQYF.

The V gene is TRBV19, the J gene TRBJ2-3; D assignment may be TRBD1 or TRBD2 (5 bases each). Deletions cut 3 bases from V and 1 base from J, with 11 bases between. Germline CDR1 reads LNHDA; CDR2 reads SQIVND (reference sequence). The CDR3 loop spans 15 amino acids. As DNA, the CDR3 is TGTGCCAGTAGTATCCGGGACCGTCGCACAGATACGCAGTATTTT. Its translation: CASSIRDRRTDTQYF.